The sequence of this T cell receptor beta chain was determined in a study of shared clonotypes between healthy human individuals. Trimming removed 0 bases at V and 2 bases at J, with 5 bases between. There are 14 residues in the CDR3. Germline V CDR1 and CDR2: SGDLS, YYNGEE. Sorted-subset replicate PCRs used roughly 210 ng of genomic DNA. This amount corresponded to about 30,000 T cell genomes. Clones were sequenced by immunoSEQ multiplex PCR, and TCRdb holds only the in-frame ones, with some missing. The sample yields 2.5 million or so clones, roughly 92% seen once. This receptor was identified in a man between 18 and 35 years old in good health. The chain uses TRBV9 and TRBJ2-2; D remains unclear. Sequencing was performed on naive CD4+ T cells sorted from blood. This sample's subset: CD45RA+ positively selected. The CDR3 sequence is CASSVDTNTGELFF. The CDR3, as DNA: TGTGCCAGCAGCGTAGACACAAACACCGGGGAGCTGTTTTTT.